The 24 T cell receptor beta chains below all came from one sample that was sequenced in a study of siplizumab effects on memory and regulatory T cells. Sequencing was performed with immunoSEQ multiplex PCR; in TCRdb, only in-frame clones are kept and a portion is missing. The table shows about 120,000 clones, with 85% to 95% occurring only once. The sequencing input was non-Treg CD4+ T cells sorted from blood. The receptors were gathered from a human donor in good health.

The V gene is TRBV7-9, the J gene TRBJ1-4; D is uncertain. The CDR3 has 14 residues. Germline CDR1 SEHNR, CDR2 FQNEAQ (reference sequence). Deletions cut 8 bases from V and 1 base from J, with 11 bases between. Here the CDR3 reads CASGTLRTNEKLFF. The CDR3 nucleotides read TGTGCCAGCGGAACACTGCGAACTAATGAAAAACTGTTTTTT.

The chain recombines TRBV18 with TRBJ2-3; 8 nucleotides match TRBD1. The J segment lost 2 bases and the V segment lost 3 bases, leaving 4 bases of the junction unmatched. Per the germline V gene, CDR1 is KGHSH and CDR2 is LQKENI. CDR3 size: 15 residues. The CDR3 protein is CASSPRQGITDTQYF. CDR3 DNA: TGTGCCAGCTCACCGCGACAGGGGATCACAGATACGCAGTATTTT.

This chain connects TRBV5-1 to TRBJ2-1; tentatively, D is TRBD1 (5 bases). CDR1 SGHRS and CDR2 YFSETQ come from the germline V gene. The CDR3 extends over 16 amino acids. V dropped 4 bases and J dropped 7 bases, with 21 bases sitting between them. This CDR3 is CASSPLVGYNRNEQFF. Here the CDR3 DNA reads TGCGCCAGCAGCCCCCTGGTAGGGTACAACAGGAATGAGCAGTTCTTC.

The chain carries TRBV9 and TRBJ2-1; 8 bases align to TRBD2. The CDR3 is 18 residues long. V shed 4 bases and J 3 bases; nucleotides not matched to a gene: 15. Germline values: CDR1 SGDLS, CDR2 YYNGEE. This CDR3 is CASSPRRAGTSFYNEQFF. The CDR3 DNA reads TGTGCCAGCAGCCCTCGCCGTGCCGGGACTAGTTTCTACAATGAGCAGTTCTTC.

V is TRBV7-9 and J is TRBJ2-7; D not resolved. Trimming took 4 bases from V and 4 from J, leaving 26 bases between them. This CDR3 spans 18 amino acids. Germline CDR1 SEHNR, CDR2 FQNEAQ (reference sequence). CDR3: CASSSLPLSPRVLYEQYF. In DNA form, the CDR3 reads TGTGCCAGCAGCTCCCTCCCCCTCTCTCCACGGGTATTGTACGAGCAGTACTTC.

The CDR3 nucleotides are TGTGCCAGTAGTAAGAACACCGGGGAGCTGTTTTTT. Residues: CASSKNTGELFF. The rearrangement links TRBV19 to TRBJ2-2, with D unresolved. The CDR3 loop spans 12 amino acids. Looked up from germline, CDR1 is LNHDA and CDR2 is SQIVND (reference sequence). Trimming pared 4 bases from V and 1 base from J, leaving 1 base between.

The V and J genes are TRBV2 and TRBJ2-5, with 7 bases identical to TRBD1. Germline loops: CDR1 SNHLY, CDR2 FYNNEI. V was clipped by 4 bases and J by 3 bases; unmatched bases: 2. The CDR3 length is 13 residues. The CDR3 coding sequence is TGTGCCAGCAGTGCAACAGGGGAAGAGACCCAGTACTTC. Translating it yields CASSATGEETQYF.

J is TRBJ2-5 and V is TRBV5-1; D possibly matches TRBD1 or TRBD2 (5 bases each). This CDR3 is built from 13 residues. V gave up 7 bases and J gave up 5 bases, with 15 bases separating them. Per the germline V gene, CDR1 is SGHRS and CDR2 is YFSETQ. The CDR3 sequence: CASGTPGAETQYF. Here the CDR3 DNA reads TGCGCCAGCGGGACCCCCGGAGCGGAGACCCAGTACTTC. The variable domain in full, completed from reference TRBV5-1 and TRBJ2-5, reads KAGVTQTPRYLIKTRGQQVTLSCSPISGHRSVSWYQQTPGQGLQFLFEYFSETQRNKGNFPGRFSGRQFSNSRSEMNVSTLELGDSALYLCASGTPGAETQYFGPGTRLLVL.

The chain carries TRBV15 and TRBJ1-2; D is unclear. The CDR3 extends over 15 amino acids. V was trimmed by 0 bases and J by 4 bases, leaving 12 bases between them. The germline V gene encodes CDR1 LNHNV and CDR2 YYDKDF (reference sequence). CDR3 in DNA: TGTGCCACCAGCAGAGATGAGGGATCACCCTATGGCTACACCTTC. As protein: CATSRDEGSPYGYTF.

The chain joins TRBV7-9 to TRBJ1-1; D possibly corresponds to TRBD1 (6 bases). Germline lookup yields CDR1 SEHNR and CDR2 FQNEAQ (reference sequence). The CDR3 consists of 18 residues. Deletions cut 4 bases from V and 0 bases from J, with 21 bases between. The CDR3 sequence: CASSSEYGRTALNTEAFF. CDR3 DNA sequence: TGTGCCAGCAGCTCAGAATATGGAAGGACAGCCCTGAACACTGAAGCTTTCTTT. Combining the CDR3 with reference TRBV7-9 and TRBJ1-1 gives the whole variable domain DTGVSQNPRHKITKRGQNVTFRCDPISEHNRLYWYRQTLGQGPEFLTYFQNEAQLEKSRLLSDRFSAERPKGSFSTLEIQRTEQGDSAMYLCASSSEYGRTALNTEAFFGQGTRLTVV.

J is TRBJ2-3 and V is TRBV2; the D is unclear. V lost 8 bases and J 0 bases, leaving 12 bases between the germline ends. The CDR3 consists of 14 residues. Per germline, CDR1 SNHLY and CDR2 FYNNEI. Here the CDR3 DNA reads TGTGCCAGCCTGTCTAGTCCTAGCACAGATACGCAGTATTTT. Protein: CASLSSPSTDTQYF. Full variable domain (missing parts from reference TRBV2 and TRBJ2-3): EPEVTQTPSHQVTQMGQEVILRCVPISNHLYFYWYRQILGQKVEFLVSFYNNEISEKSEIFDDQFSVERPDGSNFTLKIRSTKLEDSAMYFCASLSSPSTDTQYFGPGTRLTVL.

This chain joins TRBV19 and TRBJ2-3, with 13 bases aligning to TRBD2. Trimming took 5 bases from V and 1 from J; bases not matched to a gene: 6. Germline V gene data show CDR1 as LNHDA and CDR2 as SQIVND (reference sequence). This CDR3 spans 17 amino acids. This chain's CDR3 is CASSPRTSGGRTDTQYF. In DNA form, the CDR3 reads TGTGCCAGTAGTCCGCGGACTAGCGGGGGTCGCACAGATACGCAGTATTTT.

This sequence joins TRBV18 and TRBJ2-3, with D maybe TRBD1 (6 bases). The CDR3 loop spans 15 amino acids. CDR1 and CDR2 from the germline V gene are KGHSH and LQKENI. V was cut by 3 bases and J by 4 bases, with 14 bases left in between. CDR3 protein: CASSPRQAAADTQYF. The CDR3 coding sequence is TGTGCCAGCTCACCGAGACAGGCGGCTGCAGATACGCAGTATTTT.

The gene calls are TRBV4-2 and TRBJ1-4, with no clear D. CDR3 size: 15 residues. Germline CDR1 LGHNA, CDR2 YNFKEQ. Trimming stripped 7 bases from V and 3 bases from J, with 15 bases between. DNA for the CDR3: TGTGCCAGCACCTCAGAGGGTGCGGCTAATGAAAAACTGTTTTTT. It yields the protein CASTSEGAANEKLFF.

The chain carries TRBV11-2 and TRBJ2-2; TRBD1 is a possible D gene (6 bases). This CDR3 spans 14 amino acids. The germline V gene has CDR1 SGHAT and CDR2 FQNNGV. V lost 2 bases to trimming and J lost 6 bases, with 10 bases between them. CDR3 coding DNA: TGTGCCAGCAGCTTAATACAGGGATCCGGGGAGCTGTTTTTT. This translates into CASSLIQGSGELFF.

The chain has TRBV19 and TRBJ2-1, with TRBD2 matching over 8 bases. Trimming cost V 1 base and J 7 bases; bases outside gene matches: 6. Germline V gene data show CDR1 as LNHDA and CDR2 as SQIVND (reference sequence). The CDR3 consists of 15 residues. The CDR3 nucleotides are TGTGCCAGTAGTATAGCAGCGGGGGATTTTAATGAGCAGTTCTTC. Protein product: CASSIAAGDFNEQFF.

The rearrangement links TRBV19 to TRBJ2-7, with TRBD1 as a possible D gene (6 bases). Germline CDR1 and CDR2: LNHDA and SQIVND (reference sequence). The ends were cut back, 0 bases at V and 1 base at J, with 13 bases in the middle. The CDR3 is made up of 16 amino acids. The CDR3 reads CASSIEIGQPSYEQYF. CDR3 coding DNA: TGTGCCAGTAGTATAGAAATTGGACAGCCTTCCTACGAGCAGTACTTC.

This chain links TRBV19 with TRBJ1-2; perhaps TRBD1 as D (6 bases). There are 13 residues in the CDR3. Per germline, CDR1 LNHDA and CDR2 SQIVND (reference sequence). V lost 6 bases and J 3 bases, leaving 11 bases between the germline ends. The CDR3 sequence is CASSFRGYYGYTF. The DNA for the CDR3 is TGTGCCAGTAGCTTCAGGGGATACTATGGCTACACCTTC.

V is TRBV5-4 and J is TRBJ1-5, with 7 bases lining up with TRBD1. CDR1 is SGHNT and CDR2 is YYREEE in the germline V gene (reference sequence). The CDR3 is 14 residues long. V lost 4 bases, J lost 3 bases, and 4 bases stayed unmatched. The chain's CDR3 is CASSAGQTNQPQHF. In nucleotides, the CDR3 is TGTGCCAGCAGCGCGGGACAGACCAATCAGCCCCAGCATTTT.

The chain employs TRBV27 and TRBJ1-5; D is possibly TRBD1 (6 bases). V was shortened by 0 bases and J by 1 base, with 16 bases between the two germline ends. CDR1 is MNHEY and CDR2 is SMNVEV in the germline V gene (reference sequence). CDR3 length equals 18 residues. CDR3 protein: CASSLSRFGQGSNQPQHF. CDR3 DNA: TGTGCCAGCAGTTTATCTCGGTTTGGGCAGGGGAGCAATCAGCCCCAGCATTTT.

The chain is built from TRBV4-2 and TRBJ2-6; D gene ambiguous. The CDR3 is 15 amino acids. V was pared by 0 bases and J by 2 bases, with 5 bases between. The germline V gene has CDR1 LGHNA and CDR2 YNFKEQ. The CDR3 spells CASSQDKAGANVLTF. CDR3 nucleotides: TGTGCCAGCAGCCAAGATAAGGCTGGGGCCAACGTCCTGACTTTC.

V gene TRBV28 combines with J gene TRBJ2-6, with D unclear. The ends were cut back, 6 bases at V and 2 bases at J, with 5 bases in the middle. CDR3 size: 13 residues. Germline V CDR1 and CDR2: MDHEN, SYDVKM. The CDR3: CASRTAGANVLTF. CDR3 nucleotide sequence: TGTGCCAGCAGGACTGCTGGGGCCAACGTCCTGACTTTC. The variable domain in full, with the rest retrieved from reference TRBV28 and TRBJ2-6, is DVKVTQSSRYLVKRTGEKVFLECVQDMDHENMFWYRQDPGLGLRLIYFSYDVKMKEKGDIPEGYSVSREKKERFSLILESASTNQTSMYLCASRTAGANVLTFGAGSRLTVL.

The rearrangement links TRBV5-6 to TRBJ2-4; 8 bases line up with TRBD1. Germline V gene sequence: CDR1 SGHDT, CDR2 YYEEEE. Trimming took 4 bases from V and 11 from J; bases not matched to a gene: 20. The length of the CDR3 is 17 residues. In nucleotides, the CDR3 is TGTGCCAGCAGCCTTCCCGGGACAGGATCATATGGGAGCGTTCAGTACTTC. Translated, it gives CASSLPGTGSYGSVQYF.

The CDR3 loop is CASSYGLENTEAFF. The CDR3 DNA reads TGTGCCAGCAGTTACGGACTTGAGAACACTGAAGCTTTCTTT. V is TRBV6-5 and J is TRBJ1-1, with no clear D. Germline CDR1 reads MNHEY; CDR2 reads SVGAGI. The CDR3 is made up of 14 amino acids. V lost 2 bases to trimming and J lost 1 base, with 8 bases between them.